This entry features one T cell receptor beta chain sequence. What it binds is not known. The record originates from a study of OX40 agonist ivuxolimab in advanced cancers. Overall study results and limits: CD8+ T cells (on average) carried more expanded clones than CD4+ T cells. Compared with others, partial responders at 0.1-3.0 mg/kg displayed clonal expansion among the lowest.

Assay used: immunoSEQ multiplex PCR; TCRdb lists only in-frame clones, some missing. The sample includes about 52,000 clones, around 85% seen only once; the top ten take 14%. The CDR3 runs to 17 residues. V dropped 0 bases and J dropped 5; count of bases not matched to a gene: 8. CDR1 is ENHRY and CDR2 is SYGVKD in the germline V gene. This material consisted of CD4+ or CD8+ T cells sorted from blood, taken in a trial of the OX40 agonist ivuxolimab. The TCR was taken from an adult with an advanced solid tumor such as melanoma, head and neck, liver or kidney cancer. The J gene is TRBJ2-1, the V gene TRBV10-3, with 9 bases aligning to TRBD2. The CDR3 is CAISESRASGDHNEQFF. In DNA form, the CDR3 reads TGTGCCATCAGTGAGTCGAGGGCTAGCGGGGACCACAATGAGCAGTTCTTC.